This T cell receptor beta chain was sequenced in a study of T-cell memory formation after mild COVID-19. Study-wide points: The main location of contracting CD4+ clones was CM and EM, and that of contracting CD8+ clones was EMRA. That cross-reactive memory joined was suggested by some responding clones appearing in pre-infection memory.

Germline V gene data show CDR1 as GTSNPN and CDR2 as SVGIG (reference sequence). V was trimmed by 0 bases and J by 0 bases, leaving 10 bases between them. This CDR3 comprises 15 residues. Constant-segment-primed 5'RACE gave TCR alpha and TCR beta cDNA libraries with sample barcodes and UMIs. TCRdb re-called the 5' RACE reads with MiXCR, one entry per CDR3 protein. The sample includes hundreds of thousands of distinct CDR3 sequences, around 25% of them seen just once. Of note for this clonotype: The antigen remains undetermined.

The sequenced material came from PBMCs or a T cell subset sorted from them (not recorded which). The chain couples TRBV30 to TRBJ2-3; perhaps TRBD1 as D (5 bases). The TCR comes from an adult woman who had mild COVID-19 (a few samples of this study predate the infection). Cell type and time point are not known. The CDR3 nucleotides read TGTGCCTGGAGTGTACTGGCAGGGAGCACAGATACGCAGTATTTT. Its translation is CAWSVLAGSTDTQYF.